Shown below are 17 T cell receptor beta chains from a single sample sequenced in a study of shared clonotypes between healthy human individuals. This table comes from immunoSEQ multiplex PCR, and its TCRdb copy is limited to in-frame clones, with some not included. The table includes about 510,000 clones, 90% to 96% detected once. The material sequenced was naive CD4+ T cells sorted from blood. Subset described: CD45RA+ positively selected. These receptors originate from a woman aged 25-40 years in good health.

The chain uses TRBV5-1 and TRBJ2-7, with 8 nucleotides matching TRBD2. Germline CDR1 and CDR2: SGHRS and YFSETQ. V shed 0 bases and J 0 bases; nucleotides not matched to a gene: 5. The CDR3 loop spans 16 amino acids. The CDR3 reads CASSLAISGSSYEQYF. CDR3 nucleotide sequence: TGCGCCAGCAGCTTGGCCATAAGCGGGAGCTCCTACGAGCAGTACTTC.

CDR3 residues: CASSLLGVRDRGDGELFF. The CDR3 DNA reads as TGTGCCAGCAGTTTATTAGGGGTGAGGGACAGGGGTGACGGGGAGCTGTTTTTT. The chain couples TRBV27 to TRBJ2-2; 10 bases line up with TRBD1. This CDR3 spans 18 amino acids. J lost 7 bases, V lost 1 base, and 12 bases had no gene match. CDR1 is MNHEY and CDR2 is SMNVEV in the germline V gene (reference sequence).

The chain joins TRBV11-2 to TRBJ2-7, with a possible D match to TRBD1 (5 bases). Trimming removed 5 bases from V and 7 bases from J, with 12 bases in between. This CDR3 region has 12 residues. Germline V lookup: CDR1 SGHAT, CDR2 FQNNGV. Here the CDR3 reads CASSLKGREQYF. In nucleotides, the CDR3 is TGTGCCAGCAGCCTTAAGGGGCGGGAGCAGTACTTC.

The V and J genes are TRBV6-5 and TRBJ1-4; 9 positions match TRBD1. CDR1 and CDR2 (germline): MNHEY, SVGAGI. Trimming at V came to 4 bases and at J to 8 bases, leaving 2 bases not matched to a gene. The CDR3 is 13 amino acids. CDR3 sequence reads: CASSWTGVEKLFF. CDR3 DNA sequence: TGTGCCAGCAGTTGGACAGGGGTGGAAAAACTGTTTTTT.

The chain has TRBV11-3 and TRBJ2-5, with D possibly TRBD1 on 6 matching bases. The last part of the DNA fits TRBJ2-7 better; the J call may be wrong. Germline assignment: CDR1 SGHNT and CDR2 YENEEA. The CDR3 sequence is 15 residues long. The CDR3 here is CASSVQGSGSYEQYF. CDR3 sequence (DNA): TGTGCCAGCAGCGTCCAGGGGTCGGGCTCCTACGAGCAGTACTTC.

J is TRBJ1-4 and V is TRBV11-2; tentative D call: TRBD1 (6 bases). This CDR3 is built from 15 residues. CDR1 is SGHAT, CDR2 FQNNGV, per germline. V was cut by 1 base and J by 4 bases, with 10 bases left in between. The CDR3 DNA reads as TGTGCCAGCAGCTTAGTGGACAGCCATAATGAAAAACTGTTTTTT. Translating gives CASSLVDSHNEKLFF. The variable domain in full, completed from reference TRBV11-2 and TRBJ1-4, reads EAGVAQSPRYKIIEKRQSVAFWCNPISGHATLYWYQQILGQGPKLLIQFQNNGVVDDSQLPKDRFSAERLKGVDSTLKIQPAKLEDSAVYLCASSLVDSHNEKLFFGSGTQLSVL.

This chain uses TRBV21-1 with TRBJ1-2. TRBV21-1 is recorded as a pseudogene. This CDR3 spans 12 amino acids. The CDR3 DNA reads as TGTGCCAGCAGCAAAGCAGGAGATAGCTACACCTTC. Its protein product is CASSKAGDSYTF.

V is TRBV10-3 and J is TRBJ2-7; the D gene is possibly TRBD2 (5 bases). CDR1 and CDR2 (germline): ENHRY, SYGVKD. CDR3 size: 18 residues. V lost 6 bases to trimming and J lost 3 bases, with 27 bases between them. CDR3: CAISPGEGANPKNYEQYF. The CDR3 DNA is TGTGCCATCAGCCCCGGGGAAGGCGCCAATCCAAAAAACTACGAGCAGTACTTC.

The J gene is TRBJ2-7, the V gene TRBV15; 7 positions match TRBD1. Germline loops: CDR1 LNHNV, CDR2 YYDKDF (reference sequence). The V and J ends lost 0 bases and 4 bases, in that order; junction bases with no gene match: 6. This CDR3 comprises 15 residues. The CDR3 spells CATSRDQGTAYEQYF. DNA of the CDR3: TGTGCCACCAGCAGAGATCAGGGGACAGCGTACGAGCAGTACTTC.

Here the CDR3 reads CASSFLAGPGTDTQYF. CDR3 coding DNA: TGTGCCAGCAGCTTCCTAGCGGGACCTGGCACAGATACGCAGTATTTT. The V and J genes are TRBV7-6 and TRBJ2-3; TRBD2 matches 9 bases. Trimming cost V 3 bases and J 1 base; bases outside gene matches: 5. Germline lookup yields CDR1 SGHVS and CDR2 FNYEAQ. This CDR3 comprises 16 residues.

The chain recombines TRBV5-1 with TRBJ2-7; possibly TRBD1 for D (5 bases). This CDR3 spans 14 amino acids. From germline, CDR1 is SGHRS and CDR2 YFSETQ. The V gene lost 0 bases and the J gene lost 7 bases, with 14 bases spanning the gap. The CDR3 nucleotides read TGCGCCAGCAGCTTGGAGGCTGGGGCCCTGGAGCAGTACTTC. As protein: CASSLEAGALEQYF.

The CDR3 DNA sequence: TGTGCCAGCAGTGAAGGATCGACTAGCGGAGGTAGCACAGATACGCAGTATTTT. Residues: CASSEGSTSGGSTDTQYF. The rearrangement uses TRBV6-1 and TRBJ2-3; the match to TRBD2 covers 9 bases. The ends lost 1 base at V and 0 bases at J; junction bases unmatched: 8. Germline-derived CDR1 and CDR2 are MNHNS and SASEGT. This CDR3 region has 18 residues.

The chain's CDR3 is CASSLVQRPNYGYTF. The CDR3 nucleotides are TGTGCCAGCAGCTTGGTCCAGAGACCGAACTATGGCTACACCTTC. This chain connects TRBV5-5 to TRBJ1-2; D unclear. The CDR3 spans 15 residues. Looked up from germline, CDR1 is SGHKS and CDR2 is YYEKEE (reference sequence). V was shortened by 0 bases and J by 2 bases, with 11 bases between the two germline ends. The whole variable domain, filled in from reference TRBV5-5 and TRBJ1-2, reads DAGVTQSPTHLIKTRGQQVTLRCSPISGHKSVSWYQQVLGQGPQFIFQYYEKEERGRGNFPDRFSARQFPNYSSELNVNALLLGDSALYLCASSLVQRPNYGYTFGSGTRLTVV.

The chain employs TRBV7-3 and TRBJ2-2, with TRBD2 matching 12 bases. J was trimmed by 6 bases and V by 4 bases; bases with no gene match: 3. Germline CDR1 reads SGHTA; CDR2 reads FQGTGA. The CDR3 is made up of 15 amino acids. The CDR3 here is CASSSTSGSSGELFF. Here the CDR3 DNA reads TGTGCCAGCAGCTCGACTAGCGGGAGTTCCGGGGAGCTGTTTTTT.

CDR3 nucleotide sequence: TGTGCCAGCAGTCACCGGACTAGCGCAGATGAGCAGTTCTTC. It specifies CASSHRTSADEQFF. The V call is TRBV6-5, the J call TRBJ2-1; 9 nucleotides match TRBD2. The germline V gene has CDR1 MNHEY and CDR2 SVGAGI. The V gene end was trimmed by 5 bases and the J gene end by 8 bases; junction bases not matched to a gene: 7. The CDR3 spans 14 residues.

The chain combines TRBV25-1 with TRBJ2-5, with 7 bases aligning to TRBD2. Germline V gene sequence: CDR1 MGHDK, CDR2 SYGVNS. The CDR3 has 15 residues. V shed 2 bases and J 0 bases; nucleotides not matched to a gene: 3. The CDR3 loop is CASSERGRNQETQYF. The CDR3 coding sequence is TGTGCCAGCAGTGAACGCGGGAGAAACCAAGAGACCCAGTACTTC.

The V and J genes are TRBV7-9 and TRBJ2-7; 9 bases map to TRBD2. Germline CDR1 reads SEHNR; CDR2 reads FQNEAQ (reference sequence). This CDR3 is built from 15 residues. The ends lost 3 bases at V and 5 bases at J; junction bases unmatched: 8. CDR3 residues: CASSFRSGRPHEQYF. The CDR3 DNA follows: TGTGCCAGCAGCTTTAGAAGCGGGAGGCCCCACGAGCAGTACTTC.